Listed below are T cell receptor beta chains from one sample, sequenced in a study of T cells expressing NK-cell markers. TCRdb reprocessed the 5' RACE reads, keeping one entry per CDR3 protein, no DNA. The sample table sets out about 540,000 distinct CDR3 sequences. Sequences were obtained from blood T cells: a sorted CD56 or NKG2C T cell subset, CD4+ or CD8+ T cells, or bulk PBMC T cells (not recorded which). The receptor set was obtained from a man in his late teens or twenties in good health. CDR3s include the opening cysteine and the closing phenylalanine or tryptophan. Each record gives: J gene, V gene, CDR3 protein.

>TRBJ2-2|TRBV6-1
CASSGDRAHRELFF
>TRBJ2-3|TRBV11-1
CASSSESGVTDTQYF
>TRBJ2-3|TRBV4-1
CASSQDWVGTDTQYF
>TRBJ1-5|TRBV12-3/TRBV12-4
CASSSYGERQPQHF
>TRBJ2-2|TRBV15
CATSRVAGELFF
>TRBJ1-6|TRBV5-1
CASSLVQGAVESPLHF
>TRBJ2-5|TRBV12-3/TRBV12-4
CASRPTGPGLETQYF
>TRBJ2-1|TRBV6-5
CASSYKDSGDEQFF
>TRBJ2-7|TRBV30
CAWKLGGEQYF
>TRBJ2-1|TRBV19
CASSVPAGLERFF
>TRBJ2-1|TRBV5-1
CASSFRKGAPGYNEQFF
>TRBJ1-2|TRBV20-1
CSAPKLDFVGYTF
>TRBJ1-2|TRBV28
CASEGPSSYGYTF
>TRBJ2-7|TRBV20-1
CSARDRGKTEQYF
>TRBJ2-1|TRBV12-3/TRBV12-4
CASSPRTGRYNEQFF
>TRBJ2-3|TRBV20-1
CSARFRGVSAGESDTQYF
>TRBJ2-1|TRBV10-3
CAISEGQRYNEQFF
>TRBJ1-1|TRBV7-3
CASSLHAGNTNTEAFF
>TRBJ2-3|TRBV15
CATSEGLAGSTDTQYF
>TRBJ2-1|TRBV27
CASSRRTLSYNEQFF
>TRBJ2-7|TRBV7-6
CASSSPDSGRAYEQYF
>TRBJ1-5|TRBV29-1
CSVVEGMSNQPQHF
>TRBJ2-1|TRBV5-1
CASIMGAGDGNEQFF
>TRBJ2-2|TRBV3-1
CASSRSRWRGAGELFF